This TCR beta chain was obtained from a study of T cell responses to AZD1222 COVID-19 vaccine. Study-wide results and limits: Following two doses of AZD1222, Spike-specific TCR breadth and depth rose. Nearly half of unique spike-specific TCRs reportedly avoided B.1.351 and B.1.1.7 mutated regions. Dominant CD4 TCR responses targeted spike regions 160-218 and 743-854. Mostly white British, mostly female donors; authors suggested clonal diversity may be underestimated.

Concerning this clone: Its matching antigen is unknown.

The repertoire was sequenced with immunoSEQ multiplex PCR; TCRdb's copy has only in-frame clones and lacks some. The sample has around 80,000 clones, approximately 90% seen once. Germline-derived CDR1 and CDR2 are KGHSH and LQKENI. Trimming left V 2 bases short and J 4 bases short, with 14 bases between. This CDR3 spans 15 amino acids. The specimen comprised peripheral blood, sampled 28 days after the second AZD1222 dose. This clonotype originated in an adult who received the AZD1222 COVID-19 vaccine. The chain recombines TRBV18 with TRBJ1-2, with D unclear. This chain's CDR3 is CASSPIEGPGYGYTF. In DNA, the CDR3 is TGTGCCAGCTCACCAATAGAGGGTCCGGGCTATGGCTACACCTTC.